The 32 T cell receptor beta chains given below trace back to one sample, sequenced in a study of blood T cell repertoires in COVID-19. Data came from immunoSEQ multiplex PCR; TCRdb stores just in-frame clones and leaves some out. This table has approximately 170,000 clones, roughly 85% appearing once. The specimen sequenced was peripheral blood. The receptors derive from a woman of 80 years or more with active or convalescent COVID-19.

The J gene is TRBJ2-1, the V gene TRBV11-3; D remains ambiguous. V was clipped by 4 bases and J by 8 bases, with 21 bases between them. CDR1 is SGHNT, CDR2 YENEEA, per germline. There are 16 residues in the CDR3. The DNA of the CDR3 is TGTGCCAGCAGCTCCAATCCCCTAGGCAGTGCCCATGAGCAGTTCTTC. This gives the protein CASSSNPLGSAHEQFF.

A few counts support this clone. The V call is TRBV5-6, the J call TRBJ1-2; TRBD1 matches at 7 bases. Germline V lookup: CDR1 SGHDT, CDR2 YYEEEE. The CDR3 consists of 14 residues. After removal of 1 base from V and 4 bases from J, the junction contained 4 bases not matched to a gene. The CDR3 sequence is CASSLPAGGYGYTF. CDR3 DNA sequence: TGTGCCAGCAGCTTGCCGGCAGGGGGCTATGGCTACACCTTC.

CDR3 sequence: CASSARLAGVGEQFF. In DNA, the CDR3 is TGTGCCAGCAGTGCGAGACTAGCGGGAGTTGGTGAGCAGTTCTTC. The rearrangement links TRBV6-4 to TRBJ2-1; the match to TRBD2 covers 12 bases. The ends lost 4 bases at V and 9 bases at J; junction bases unmatched: 7. CDR1 is MRHNA and CDR2 is SNTAGT in the germline V gene. The CDR3 is made up of 15 amino acids.

The chain combines TRBV24-1 with TRBJ2-7, with 11 bases that match TRBD2. Germline V gives CDR1 KGHDR, CDR2 SFDVKD. V lost 10 bases, J lost 0 bases, and 7 bases stayed unmatched. The CDR3 sequence is 15 residues long. The CDR3 DNA reads TGTGCCACGATTCCGGGACTAGCGGCCTCCTACGAGCAGTACTTC. Amino acids: CATIPGLAASYEQYF.

This clone was observed a handful of times. This chain connects TRBV11-2 to TRBJ1-1; 9 nucleotides match TRBD1. After removal of 5 bases from V and 2 bases from J, the junction contained 9 bases not matched to a gene. CDR1 and CDR2 (germline): SGHAT, FQNNGV. This CDR3 has 16 amino acids. The CDR3 loop reads CASSLTTGGGNTEAFF. In nucleotides, the CDR3 is TGTGCCAGCAGCCTAACGACAGGGGGTGGTAACACTGAAGCTTTCTTT. Full variable domain (missing parts from reference TRBV11-2 and TRBJ1-1): EAGVAQSPRYKIIEKRQSVAFWCNPISGHATLYWYQQILGQGPKLLIQFQNNGVVDDSQLPKDRFSAERLKGVDSTLKIQPAKLEDSAVYLCASSLTTGGGNTEAFFGQGTRLTVV.

There are a few counts of this clone. The gene calls are TRBV4-1 and TRBJ2-4; 9 nucleotides match TRBD2. The CDR3 totals 20 residues. V trimming: 0 bases; J trimming: 1 base; junction bases outside the gene matches: 13. Germline-derived CDR1 and CDR2 are MGHRA and YSYEKL. As DNA, the CDR3 is TGCGCCAGCAGCCAAGAAAAGGTAGCGGGAGTCGGTATGGCCAAAAACATTCAGTACTTC. It encodes CASSQEKVAGVGMAKNIQYF.

This chain uses TRBV19 with TRBJ1-2; a possible D gene is TRBD1 (6 bases). CDR1 LNHDA and CDR2 SQIVND come from the germline V gene (reference sequence). Deletions cut 6 bases from V and 9 bases from J, with 14 bases between. The CDR3 contains 12 residues. The chain's CDR3 is CASRRGSMSYTF. For the CDR3, the DNA is TGTGCCAGTAGAAGGGGGAGTATGAGCTACACCTTC.

The chain combines TRBV6-5 with TRBJ1-2; tentative D call: TRBD1 (6 bases). This CDR3 is 13 amino acids long. In germline, CDR1 is MNHEY, CDR2 SVGAGI. V lost 6 bases, J lost 4 bases, and 12 bases lay in between. The CDR3 bases are TGTGCCAGCAGGCCGCAGGGGAGCTATGGCTACACCTTC. Its translation: CASRPQGSYGYTF.

V and J are TRBV2 and TRBJ1-1; a possible D gene is TRBD1 (6 bases). The germline CDR1 and CDR2 sequences are SNHLY and FYNNEI. V was clipped by 6 bases and J by 4 bases, with 12 bases between them. The CDR3 is made up of 13 amino acids. The CDR3, as DNA: TGTGCCAGCAGCCTAAGGGGGACCACTGAAGCTTTCTTT. This translates into CASSLRGTTEAFF.

The rearrangement links TRBV6-5 to TRBJ1-4; D gene unclear. Germline V gene data show CDR1 as MNHEY and CDR2 as SVGAGI. V was trimmed by 6 bases and J by 7 bases, leaving 9 bases between them. The CDR3 spans 12 residues. The CDR3 spells CASREGGEKLFF. The DNA for the CDR3 is TGTGCCAGCAGAGAGGGAGGTGAAAAACTGTTTTTT.

The chain joins TRBV9 to TRBJ2-5; 10 positions agree with TRBD2. Germline CDR1 reads SGDLS; CDR2 reads YYNGEE. This CDR3 has 15 amino acids. V was clipped by 3 bases and J by 4 bases; unmatched bases: 6. The CDR3 DNA is TGTGCCAGCAGCGCGAGCGGGAGGGCCGGAGAGACCCAGTACTTC. As protein: CASSASGRAGETQYF.

The chain has TRBV10-3 and TRBJ2-3; 10 nucleotides match TRBD2. The CDR3 runs to 17 residues. The trim removed 4 bases at V and 3 bases at J, leaving 10 bases unmatched. Germline lookup yields CDR1 ENHRY and CDR2 SYGVKD. Here the CDR3 reads CAISGVAGGGSTDTQYF. In DNA form, the CDR3 reads TGTGCCATCAGTGGTGTAGCGGGAGGCGGTAGTACAGATACGCAGTATTTT.

Only one count was recorded for this clone. J is TRBJ1-5 and V is TRBV5-1; D is ambiguous. This CDR3 has 14 residues. Trimming shortened V by 4 bases and J by 5 bases, and 13 bases separated the two germline ends. CDR1 and CDR2 from the germline V gene are SGHRS and YFSETQ. CDR3 region: CASSRMTGDQPQHF. CDR3 nucleotides: TGCGCCAGCAGCCGGATGACCGGGGATCAGCCCCAGCATTTT.

The chain carries TRBV15 and TRBJ2-7; D unclear. CDR1 LNHNV and CDR2 YYDKDF come from the germline V gene (reference sequence). Trimming removed 3 bases at V and 6 bases at J, with 9 bases between. The CDR3 consists of 12 residues. CDR3 nucleotides: TGTGCCACCAGCAGTGTGAGTAGCGAGCAGTACTTC. Translating it yields CATSSVSSEQYF.

The J gene is TRBJ1-1, the V gene TRBV5-8, with TRBD1 matching 8 bases. This CDR3 comprises 13 residues. CDR1 and CDR2 from the germline V gene are SGHTS and YDEGEE. With V trimmed by 1 base and J by 7 bases, 3 bases remained unmatched. The CDR3 bases are TGTGCCAGCAGCTTGTCAGGGGGCGATGAAGCTTTCTTT. Protein: CASSLSGGDEAFF.

The V gene is TRBV27, the J gene TRBJ1-1, with D unresolved. The germline V gene has CDR1 MNHEY and CDR2 SMNVEV (reference sequence). The CDR3 loop spans 15 amino acids. V was pared by 5 bases and J by 1 base, with 14 bases between. CDR3 bases: TGTGCCAGCAGTCTCTACGGAGAGTGGAACACTGAAGCTTTCTTT. Protein sequence: CASSLYGEWNTEAFF.

The gene calls are TRBV18 and TRBJ1-5, with TRBD1 matching 7 bases. V was pared by 2 bases and J by 1 base, with 8 bases of the junction left unmatched. The CDR3 loop spans 17 amino acids. Germline lookup yields CDR1 KGHSH and CDR2 LQKENI. Written as DNA, the CDR3 is TGTGCCAGCTCACCAGGTACAGGGGCGGAGAGCAATCAGCCCCAGCATTTT. This encodes CASSPGTGAESNQPQHF.

The rearrangement uses TRBV9 and TRBJ2-1; D is perhaps TRBD1 (6 bases). Germline CDR1 SGDLS, CDR2 YYNGEE. The CDR3 length is 15 residues. With 7 bases removed from V and 7 bases from J, the gap between germline ends came to 21 bases. CDR3 in amino acids: CASGSGTTLGNEQFF. The CDR3 DNA reads as TGTGCCAGCGGATCCGGGACAACGCTAGGAAATGAGCAGTTCTTC.

This rearrangement joins TRBV2 to TRBJ1-1; no firm D call. The CDR3 length is 14 residues. Deletions cut 5 bases from V and 4 bases from J, with 14 bases between. Germline loops: CDR1 SNHLY, CDR2 FYNNEI. CDR3 bases: TGTGCCAGCAGTTATTTGGACTCTGGCACTGAAGCTTTCTTT. Its translation: CASSYLDSGTEAFF.

The V gene is TRBV24-1, the J gene TRBJ1-2; 11 nucleotides agree with TRBD1. The V gene end was trimmed by 3 bases and the J gene end by 7 bases; junction bases not matched to a gene: 9. This CDR3 region has 16 residues. CDR1 and CDR2 from the germline V gene are KGHDR and SFDVKD. The CDR3 is CATSDPRTGGAGGYTF. CDR3 bases: TGTGCCACCAGTGATCCTCGGACAGGGGGCGCGGGTGGCTACACCTTC.

The chain couples TRBV5-1 to TRBJ2-5; the match to TRBD1 covers 8 bases. After removal of 4 bases from V and 2 bases from J, the junction contained 7 bases not matched to a gene. CDR3 length: 15 residues. Germline CDR1 is SGHRS and CDR2 is YFSETQ. CDR3 protein: CASSVRDRHQETQYF. The CDR3 bases are TGCGCCAGCAGCGTGCGGGACAGGCATCAAGAGACCCAGTACTTC. Supplemented by reference TRBV5-1 and TRBJ2-5, the full variable domain reads KAGVTQTPRYLIKTRGQQVTLSCSPISGHRSVSWYQQTPGQGLQFLFEYFSETQRNKGNFPGRFSGRQFSNSRSEMNVSTLELGDSALYLCASSVRDRHQETQYFGPGTRLLVL.

The chain uses TRBV6-5 and TRBJ2-7, with 9 nucleotides matching TRBD1. The germline V gene has CDR1 MNHEY and CDR2 SVGAGI. V shed 6 bases, J shed 7 bases, and the junction held 13 bases outside the gene matches. The CDR3 has 15 amino acids. CDR3 sequence: CASRVSETGGGEQYF. The CDR3 DNA sequence: TGTGCCAGCAGAGTTTCCGAGACAGGGGGTGGGGAGCAGTACTTC.

V gene TRBV5-1 combines with J gene TRBJ2-1; TRBD1 matches 10 bases. This CDR3 region has 14 residues. The V segment lost 4 bases and the J segment 4 bases; nucleotides outside the gene matches: 2. In germline, CDR1 is SGHRS, CDR2 YFSETQ. The CDR3 DNA follows: TGCGCCAGCAGCAGACAGGGGGCATACAATGAGCAGTTCTTC. Its protein product is CASSRQGAYNEQFF.

The chain uses TRBV2 and TRBJ2-7, with D unresolved. Trimming took off 8 bases at V and 2 bases at J, with 13 bases between the two ends. This CDR3 comprises 13 residues. Germline CDR1 SNHLY, CDR2 FYNNEI. The DNA for the CDR3 is TGTGCCAGCGGCCAACTACGCCCCTACGAGCAGTACTTC. It specifies CASGQLRPYEQYF. Full variable domain (missing parts from reference TRBV2 and TRBJ2-7): EPEVTQTPSHQVTQMGQEVILRCVPISNHLYFYWYRQILGQKVEFLVSFYNNEISEKSEIFDDQFSVERPDGSNFTLKIRSTKLEDSAMYFCASGQLRPYEQYFGPGTRLTVT.

The V and J genes are TRBV6-5 and TRBJ2-7, with 10 bases lining up with TRBD2. Germline V gene lookup returns CDR1 MNHEY and CDR2 SVGAGI. V gave up 6 bases and J gave up 11 bases; unmatched junction bases: 10. This CDR3 has 13 amino acids. The DNA of the CDR3 is TGTGCCAGCAGACAACTAGCGGGATTAGTGGAGTACTTC. Translated, it gives CASRQLAGLVEYF.

The chain combines TRBV2 with TRBJ1-1, with D possibly TRBD1 on 5 matching bases. V gave up 2 bases and J gave up 1 base, with 17 bases separating them. Germline CDR1 reads SNHLY; CDR2 reads FYNNEI. CDR3 length: 17 residues. The CDR3 nucleotides are TGTGCCAGCAGTGAAATGAGGACAATCCTTCCGAACACTGAAGCTTTCTTT. Its protein is CASSEMRTILPNTEAFF.

This clone was recorded at least ten times. This sequence joins TRBV28 and TRBJ1-2, with 9 positions matching TRBD1. The J segment lost 2 bases and the V segment lost 3 bases, leaving 4 bases of the junction unmatched. CDR3 length: 15 amino acids. The V gene's germline CDR1 is MDHEN and CDR2 SYDVKM. CDR3 nucleotides: TGTGCCAGCAGTTTTGTTGGGACAGGGAACTATGGCTACACCTTC. This gives the protein CASSFVGTGNYGYTF.

The chain uses TRBV19 and TRBJ1-1; D remains unclear. Germline V gene data show CDR1 as LNHDA and CDR2 as SQIVND (reference sequence). The V gene lost 6 bases and the J gene lost 5 bases, with 16 bases spanning the gap. The CDR3 consists of 14 residues. CDR3 loop: CASRVETAGTEAFF. The CDR3 DNA is TGTGCCAGTAGGGTCGAAACGGCGGGGACTGAAGCTTTCTTT. Variable domain in full (rest from reference TRBV19 and TRBJ1-1): DGGITQSPKYLFRKEGQNVTLSCEQNLNHDAMYWYRQDPGQGLRLIYYSQIVNDFQKGDIAEGYSVSREKKESFPLTVTSAQKNPTAFYLCASRVETAGTEAFFGQGTRLTVV.

The chain is built from TRBV7-9 and TRBJ2-7; TRBD1 agrees at 7 bases. The CDR3 runs to 13 residues. CDR1 is SEHNR and CDR2 is FQNEAQ in the germline V gene (reference sequence). The V segment lost 6 bases and the J segment 5 bases; nucleotides outside the gene matches: 7. The CDR3 DNA sequence: TGTGCCAGCAGGACGAAGCAGGGGGACGAGCAGTACTTC. Amino acids: CASRTKQGDEQYF.

V usage is TRBV5-6 and J usage is TRBJ2-5; 9 bases map to TRBD1. CDR3 size: 15 residues. V trimming: 0 bases; J trimming: 2 bases; junction bases outside the gene matches: 2. Germline loops: CDR1 SGHDT, CDR2 YYEEEE. DNA of the CDR3: TGTGCCAGCAGCTTGGAGACAGGGGGGCAAGAGACCCAGTACTTC. Its protein product is CASSLETGGQETQYF.

The V gene is TRBV19, the J gene TRBJ2-5, with 9 bases identical to TRBD2. V lost 5 bases, J lost 4 bases, and 8 bases stayed unmatched. The V gene's germline CDR1 is LNHDA and CDR2 SQIVND (reference sequence). This CDR3 has 15 residues. CDR3 sequence reads: CASSARQAGGETQYF. The CDR3 DNA sequence: TGTGCCAGTAGTGCCCGGCAAGCGGGAGGAGAGACCCAGTACTTC.

This chain joins TRBV9 and TRBJ2-1; 10 positions match TRBD2. V shed 6 bases, J shed 6 bases, and the junction held 18 bases outside the gene matches. The CDR3 spans 18 residues. Germline CDR1 is SGDLS and CDR2 is YYNGEE. CDR3 in amino acids: CASNERPSGRASGNEQFF. CDR3 DNA sequence: TGTGCCAGCAATGAGAGGCCCAGCGGGAGGGCTTCGGGCAATGAGCAGTTCTTC.